This TCR beta chain was sequenced in a study of T cell repertoires in cytomegalovirus infection. Study at large: Used in the study were CMV epitopes, some recently identified and HLA-C-restricted, others well-studied and HLA-B-restricted.

Germline CDR1 and CDR2: MGHRA and YSYEKL. The V end lost 1 base, the J end lost 5 bases, and 29 bases lay between the germline ends. This CDR3 is built from 20 residues. TCRdb processed the reads anew with MiXCR; each CDR3 protein has one entry. The sample shows some 940,000 distinct CDR3 sequences, approximately 32% of them seen only once. The sample holds a few counts of this clonotype. Its specificity is not known. The chain joins TRBV4-1 to TRBJ2-5; D possibly matches TRBD1 or TRBD2 (6 bases each). This receptor was taken from a human donor in good health (CMV status not recorded). Some clones in this sample may be carry-over from other donors' samples. The material sequenced was cultured CD8+ T cells from PBMCs, taken from culture after CMV antigen stimulation. CDR3 amino acids: CASSQVWSVGGYRERETQYF. The CDR3 DNA follows: TGCGCCAGCAGCCAAGTATGGTCAGTGGGAGGCTACAGGGAAAGGGAGACCCAGTACTTC.